This entry features one T cell receptor beta chain sequence. The data derive from a study of T cell responses to AZD1222 COVID-19 vaccine. Generated by immunoSEQ multiplex PCR, the TCRdb table keeps only in-frame clones and is missing some. In the table there are 150,000 to 180,000 clones, 86% of which are singletons. CDR3 length equals 15 residues. Trimming shortened V by 0 bases and J by 4 bases, and 9 bases separated the two germline ends. Germline lookup yields CDR1 MNHNS and CDR2 SASEGT. Source: peripheral blood, taken on day 0 of MenACWY control vaccination. The chain is built from TRBV6-1 and TRBJ1-4; the D is unclear. The TCR comes from an adult in good health. The CDR3 bases are TGTGCCAGCAGTGAAGCGGTAACAGTTAATGAAAAACTGTTTTTT. Its translation: CASSEAVTVNEKLFF.